This T cell receptor beta chain originates from a study of cytomegalovirus exposure and HLA in healthy donors. Study-wide results and caveats: For most TCR sequences rarity was the rule, although some public TCRs occurred in many donors. High sensitivity and specificity were reportedly achieved when the classifier diagnosed cytomegalovirus status.

As for this clone: Its target is unknown.

While the first cohort had 600 to 850 subjects, the donors belonged to the separate validation cohort of about 110 subjects. Only in-frame clones appear in the TCRdb table, and some are missing; sequencing was by immunoSEQ multiplex PCR. The sample shows about 150,000 clones, roughly 90% of them seen only once. This CDR3 is 16 amino acids long. CDR1 and CDR2 from the germline V gene are SGHVS and FQNEAQ. Trimming took off 2 bases at V and 0 bases at J, with 11 bases between the two ends. The sequencing input was PBMCs. This sequence was found in a man aged 18-30 years in good health and CMV-seropositive. The chain is built from TRBV7-8 and TRBJ2-4, with D possibly being TRBD2 (5 bases). CDR3 DNA: TGTGCCAGCAGCTTAAGGACTGAGATAGCCAAAAACATTCAGTACTTC. This codes for CASSLRTEIAKNIQYF.